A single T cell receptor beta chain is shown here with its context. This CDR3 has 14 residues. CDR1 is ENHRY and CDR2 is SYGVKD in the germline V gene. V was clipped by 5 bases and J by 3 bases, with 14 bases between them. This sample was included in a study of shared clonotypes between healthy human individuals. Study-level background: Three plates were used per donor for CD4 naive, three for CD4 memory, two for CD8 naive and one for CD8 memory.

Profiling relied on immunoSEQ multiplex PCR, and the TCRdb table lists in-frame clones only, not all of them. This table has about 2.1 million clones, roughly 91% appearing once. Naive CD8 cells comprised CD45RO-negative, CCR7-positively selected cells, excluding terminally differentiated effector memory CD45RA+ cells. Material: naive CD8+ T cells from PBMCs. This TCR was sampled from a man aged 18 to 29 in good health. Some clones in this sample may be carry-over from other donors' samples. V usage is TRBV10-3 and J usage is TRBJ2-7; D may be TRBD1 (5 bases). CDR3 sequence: CAISSQTGLYEQYF. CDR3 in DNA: TGTGCCATCAGTTCTCAAACAGGCCTCTACGAGCAGTACTTC.